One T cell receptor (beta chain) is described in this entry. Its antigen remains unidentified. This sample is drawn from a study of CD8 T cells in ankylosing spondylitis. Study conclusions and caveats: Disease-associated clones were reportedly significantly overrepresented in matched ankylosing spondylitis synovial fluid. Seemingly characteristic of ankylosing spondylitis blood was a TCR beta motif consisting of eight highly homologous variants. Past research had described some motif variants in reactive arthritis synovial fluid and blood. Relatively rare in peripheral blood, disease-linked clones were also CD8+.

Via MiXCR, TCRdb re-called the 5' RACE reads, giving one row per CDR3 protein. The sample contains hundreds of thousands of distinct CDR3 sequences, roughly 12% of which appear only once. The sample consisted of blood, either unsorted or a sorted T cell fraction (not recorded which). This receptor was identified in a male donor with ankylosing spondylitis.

CDR3 in amino acids: CASSLVRGDTEAFF. DNA of the CDR3: TGCGCCAGCAGCTTGGTACGGGGGGACACTGAAGCTTTCTTT. This chain joins TRBV5-1 and TRBJ1-1, with TRBD1 as a possible D gene (5 bases). The CDR3 consists of 14 residues. Trimming took 0 bases from V and 3 from J, leaving 9 bases between them. From germline, CDR1 is SGHRS and CDR2 YFSETQ.